This TCR beta chain originates from a study of shared T cell receptors in the human thymus (dated by TCRdb to about 2021). Looking at the study overall: The study examined how self-reactive, shared T-cell receptor alpha chains are generated in the human thymus.

Worth noting for this clone: Its antigen is unknown. No much larger clone is present one base from it, and per-base qualities are unavailable.

The method was the immunoSEQ multiplex PCR assay. TCRdb provides this immuneACCESS table in a form limited to in-frame rearrangements. Some clones are lacking; in checked studies, under half of them reflect an unresolved V gene, and why the rest are absent is not known. This sample is represented by 550,000 to 800,000 clones; 75% to 90% of them were singletons. Clones ranked in the top ten supply under 0.012% of the sample. V is clipped by 5 bases and J by 2 bases, and the sequence between their germline boundaries is 19 bases long. Reading the germline V gene gives CDR1 SQVTM and CDR2 ANQGSEA. The CDR3 has 16 amino acids, counting the end cysteine and phenylalanine. The entry retains the CDR3 DNA only, 48 bases that are in frame from base 1. The data were also submitted as part of a second study, on human thymus T cells. Looking at the second paper: In Finland, the donors were immunologically healthy infants who were having open corrective cardiac surgery for congenital heart defects. The thymus tissue came from surgical resects taken out during corrective cardiac surgery. Biased V and J gene segment usage appeared to be present in both thymic and peripheral blood repertoires. The related research found that thymic TCR repertoires overlapped highly between unrelated individuals. The study used eight infant thymus samples plus four related peripheral blood samples to characterize TCR alpha and beta repertoires. Donor ages ranged from about 7 to 244 days, and the cohort comprised 5 to 7 male and a couple of female infants. Thymocytes were freed from the tissue by mechanical means and kept at -70 degrees C as pellets of roughly 8.5-30 million cells. Genomic DNA was extracted from frozen cell pellets with a QIAsymphony instrument. Using the immunoSEQ multiplex PCR assay, the TCRB and TCRAD loci were amplified from a standardized quantity of quality-controlled genomic DNA. The V(D)J region was spanned by amplicons of a length sufficient to cover the CDR3 and to identify V and J genes. The amplicons were sequenced on an Illumina platform via the commercial immunoSEQ service. Corrections for primer bias and sequencing errors followed previously described methods, while TCRAD and TCRB definitions were based on the IMGT database. Analysis of the repertoires was done with immunoSEQ Analyzer 3.0 and VDJTools and included basic statistics, V/J segment usage, diversity estimates, rarefaction and pairwise overlap. Chao1, ChaoE, Efron-Thisted, Shannon and inverse Simpson indices were used to estimate diversity, which was also estimated on datasets down-sampled to the smallest sample. For repertoire overlap, CDR3 nucleotide sequence, V gene and J gene had to match strictly, and clustering was done by Jaccard-based multidimensional scaling. On average, thymus samples gave roughly 800,000 unique TCRB clonotypes, whereas blood samples gave some 84,000.

This sequence uses TRBV29-1 and TRBJ2-1, and the D gene may be TRBD1, 5 bases matching. The material sequenced was thymocytes. The TCR originated in a girl under two years old with a congenital heart defect. Donor details come from another sample of the same person, matched by shared clones. This receptor has the CDR3 CSVRPTAPTAYNEQFF. The DNA reads TGCAGCGTTAGACCGACAGCCCCGACAGCCTACAATGAGCAGTTCTTC.